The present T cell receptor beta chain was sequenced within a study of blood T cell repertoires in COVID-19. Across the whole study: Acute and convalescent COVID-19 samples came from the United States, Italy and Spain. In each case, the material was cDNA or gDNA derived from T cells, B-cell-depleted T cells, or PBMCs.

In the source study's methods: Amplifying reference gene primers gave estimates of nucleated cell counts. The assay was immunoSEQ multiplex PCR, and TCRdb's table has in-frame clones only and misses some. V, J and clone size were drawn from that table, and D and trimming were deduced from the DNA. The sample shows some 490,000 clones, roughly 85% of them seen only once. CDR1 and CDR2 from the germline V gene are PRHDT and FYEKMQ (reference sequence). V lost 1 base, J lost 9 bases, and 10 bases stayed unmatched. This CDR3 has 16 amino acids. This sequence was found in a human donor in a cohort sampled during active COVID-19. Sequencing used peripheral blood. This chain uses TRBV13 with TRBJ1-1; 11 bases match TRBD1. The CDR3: CASSLAQGQGVGKAFF. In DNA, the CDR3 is TGTGCCAGCAGCTTAGCCCAGGGACAGGGGGTGGGGAAAGCTTTCTTT.